This T cell receptor (beta chain) appears in the sequencing data of a study of blood T cell repertoires in COVID-19. The wider study: COVID-19 samples collected from the United States, Italy and Spain covered acute and convalescent phases. In each case, the material was cDNA or gDNA derived from T cells, B-cell-depleted T cells, or PBMCs.

Germline V gives CDR1 SGHNT, CDR2 YYREEE (reference sequence). J gave up 3 bases and V 1 base, and 0 bases lay outside the gene matches. The CDR3 is 14 residues long. Original data processing: Reference gene primer amplification gave estimated nucleated cell counts. The table came from immunoSEQ multiplex PCR; TCRdb's copy has only in-frame clones and leaves some out. V, J and clone size were drawn from that table, and D and trimming were deduced from the DNA. The sample yields 100,000 to 150,000 clones, about 90% seen once. Seattle's cohort entered during active infection and was followed longitudinally.

Sequencing used peripheral blood. The chain recombines TRBV5-4 with TRBJ1-4, with 7 bases aligning to TRBD1. The sequence was obtained from a woman in her sixties or seventies with COVID-19, enrolled during active disease. The CDR3 is CASSLTGANEKLFF. The CDR3 nucleotides are TGTGCCAGCAGCTTGACAGGGGCTAATGAAAAACTGTTTTTT.